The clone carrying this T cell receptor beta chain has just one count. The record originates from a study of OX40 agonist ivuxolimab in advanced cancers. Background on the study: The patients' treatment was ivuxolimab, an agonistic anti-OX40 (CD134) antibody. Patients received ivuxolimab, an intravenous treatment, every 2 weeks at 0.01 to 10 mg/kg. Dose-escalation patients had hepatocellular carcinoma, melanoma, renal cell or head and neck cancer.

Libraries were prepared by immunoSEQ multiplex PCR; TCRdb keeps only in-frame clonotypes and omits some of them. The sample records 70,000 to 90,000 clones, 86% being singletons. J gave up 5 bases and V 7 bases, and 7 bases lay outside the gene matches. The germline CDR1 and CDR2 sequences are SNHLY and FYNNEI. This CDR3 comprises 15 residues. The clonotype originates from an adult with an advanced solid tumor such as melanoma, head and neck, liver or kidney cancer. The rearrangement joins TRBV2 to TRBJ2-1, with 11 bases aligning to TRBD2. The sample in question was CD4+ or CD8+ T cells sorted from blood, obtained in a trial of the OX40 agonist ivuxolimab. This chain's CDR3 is CASNRLAGLHNEQFF. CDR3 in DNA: TGTGCCAGCAATCGACTAGCGGGGTTACACAATGAGCAGTTCTTC.